This TCR beta chain emerged from a study of shared clonotypes between healthy human individuals. Per sorted-subset replicate PCR, input was approximately 0.2 ug DNA, representing around 28,000 T cell genomes. TCRdb's copy holds only in-frame clones and misses some; the assay was immunoSEQ multiplex PCR. This sample has millions of clones, with approximately 93% found just once. A CD45RA+ naive subset and a CD45RA-negative memory subset were split from CD4+ cells. Remarks on this clone: The antigen is unknown.

V gave up 6 bases and J gave up 4 bases; unmatched junction bases: 11. Germline values: CDR1 MDHEN, CDR2 SYDVKM. There are 15 residues in the CDR3. Study observations and caveats: It was expected that sequencing depth would affect clonotype sharing among donors. The genetic and exposure-history diversity represented was limited by few donors.

The sequence derives from a man between 18 and 35 years old in good health. Some clones in this sample may be carry-over from other donors' samples. The rearrangement uses TRBV28 and TRBJ1-2; 7 bases map to TRBD1. The sample consisted of naive CD4+ T cells from PBMCs. Subset noted: CD45RA+ positively selected. The CDR3 sequence: CASRSYQGGSYGYTF. The CDR3 coding sequence is TGTGCCAGCAGAAGCTACCAGGGGGGGTCCTATGGCTACACCTTC.